The T cell receptor beta chain described here comes from a study of T cell responses to AZD1222 COVID-19 vaccine. Broader study findings: Spike-spanning, vaccine-associated CD4 TCRs were dominant at 160-218 and 743-854. After the peak T cell response, and only then, were repertoires sampled. Breadth and depth of Spike-specific TCRs rose after two AZD1222 doses. Targets within unmutated variant regions were reportedly found for nearly half of spike-specific TCRs.

This CDR3 contains 16 residues. The germline V gene has CDR1 SGDLS and CDR2 YYNGEE. V shed 3 bases and J 5 bases; nucleotides not matched to a gene: 6. About this clone: Antigen unknown.

Using immunoSEQ multiplex PCR, the repertoire was profiled, and TCRdb retains in-frame clones only, with some absent. The table has under 200,000 clones, approximately 90% seen once. Sequencing was performed on peripheral blood, taken 28 days after the second dose of the MenACWY control vaccine. The chain employs TRBV9 and TRBJ2-2, with TRBD2 matching 11 bases. The source of this sequence is an adult who received the MenACWY meningococcal vaccine as a control. The CDR3 loop reads CASSDRLAGYTGELFF. The CDR3 DNA follows: TGTGCCAGCAGCGACCGACTAGCGGGATATACCGGGGAGCTGTTTTTT.